These T cell receptor beta chains were read from a single sample in a study of regulatory dendritic cells for organ transplantation. Repertoires were generated with immunoSEQ multiplex PCR, while TCRdb's copy carries only in-frame clones and drops some. The table records about 5,400 clones, around 79% of them present only once. Their antigen targets remain unknown. Sequencing was done on a sample of memory CD8+ T cells from blood cultured with regulatory dendritic cells. Receptors were obtained from a human donor in good health. The conserved cysteine and the conserved F or W are not part of the CDR3 here. Each record gives: J gene, V gene, CDR3 protein.

>TRBJ1-6|TRBV28
AVRDPESPLH
>TRBJ1-2|TRBV30
AWSSGLGKQGVGGYT
>TRBJ2-7|TRBV6-9
ASLYQRRDPSSYEQY
>TRBJ2-7|TRBV30
AWATGQGAYEQY
>TRBJ2-7|TRBV11-1
ASSLATVYEQY
>TRBJ2-3|TRBV6-4
ASSDSGGNTDTQY
>TRBJ2-7|TRBV4-3
ASSQDLAGGYEQY
>TRBJ2-5|TRBV2
ASSELGLAGDFEETQY
>TRBJ2-3|TRBV6-4
ASSESGGATDTQY
>TRBJ2-7|TRBV2
ASGGNSRVPSGYEQY
>TRBJ2-7|TRBV19
ASSKRSGAYEQY
>TRBJ1-1|TRBV7-9
ASSFDQGEAF
>TRBJ2-3|TRBV4-3
ASSQVYAGRSRADTQY
>TRBJ2-2|TRBV6-5
ASSYTAGGTGELF
>TRBJ2-3|TRBV5-1
ASSLEGLDLDTQY
>TRBJ2-1|TRBV28
ASSLRGENNEQF
>TRBJ2-1|TRBV13
ASSLDSANEQF
>TRBJ2-7|TRBV25-1
ASGTGAREQY
>TRBJ1-2|TRBV7-9
ASSLEGQWDGYT
>TRBJ2-6|TRBV15
ATSRDNSGANVLT
>TRBJ1-4|TRBV6-6
ASSRDRSTNEKLF
>TRBJ2-1|TRBV7-9
ASSFHGEKQF
>TRBJ2-3|TRBV7-2
ASSSYQRGNTDTQY
>TRBJ2-7|TRBV4-3
ASSQEKYYTYEQY
>TRBJ2-7|TRBV7-6
ASRLGPGGPSSYEQY
>TRBJ1-6|TRBV7-8
ASSLSKVYSPLH
>TRBJ1-6|TRBV19
ASSIMGPTNSPLH
>TRBJ2-1|TRBV6-5
ASGAADINEQF
>TRBJ2-7|TRBV28
ASSFSPGGYEQY
>TRBJ2-1|TRBV5-1
ASSSQRSNNEQF
>TRBJ1-2|TRBV7-2
ASSLGGQGNYGYT
>TRBJ2-3|TRBV5-6
ASSFGQNTDTQY
>TRBJ2-2|TRBV27
ASSFNSPGELF
>TRBJ2-7|TRBV27
ASSRTNTYEQY
>TRBJ1-5|TRBV7-6
ASSLRAGTAGGVGNQPQH
>TRBJ2-7|TRBV9
ASSVGLAGVGYEQY
>TRBJ2-1|TRBV10-3
AISDGMSSYNEQF
>TRBJ1-2|TRBV19
ATTPHGHGYT
>TRBJ2-1|TRBV20-1
SAGSYNEQF
>TRBJ1-1|TRBV5-3
ARSPTLLGAPVSEAF
>TRBJ2-7|TRBV13
ASSLLYEQY
>TRBJ2-2|TRBV6-6
ASSSSGGDTGELF
>TRBJ2-3|TRBV5-4
ASSKLQGATDTQY
>TRBJ2-2|TRBV15
ATSSGAQVTGELF
>TRBJ2-3|TRBV25-1
ASSVTSGGHTDTQY
>TRBJ2-7|TRBV5-1
ASSLVDGEQY
>TRBJ2-1|TRBV4-3
ASSQDLGGSYNEQF
>TRBJ1-1|TRBV25-1
ASTPTGRSEAF
>TRBJ2-7|TRBV13
ASRPRGSTYEQY
>TRBJ1-1|TRBV25-1
ASSESSSTEAF
>TRBJ2-7|TRBV7-8
ASSFDSPYEQY
>TRBJ2-1|TRBV28
ASSQLTSGFFYEQF
>TRBJ1-2|TRBV20-1
SARAYGYT
>TRBJ2-3|TRBV6-5
ASSGSSSTDTQY